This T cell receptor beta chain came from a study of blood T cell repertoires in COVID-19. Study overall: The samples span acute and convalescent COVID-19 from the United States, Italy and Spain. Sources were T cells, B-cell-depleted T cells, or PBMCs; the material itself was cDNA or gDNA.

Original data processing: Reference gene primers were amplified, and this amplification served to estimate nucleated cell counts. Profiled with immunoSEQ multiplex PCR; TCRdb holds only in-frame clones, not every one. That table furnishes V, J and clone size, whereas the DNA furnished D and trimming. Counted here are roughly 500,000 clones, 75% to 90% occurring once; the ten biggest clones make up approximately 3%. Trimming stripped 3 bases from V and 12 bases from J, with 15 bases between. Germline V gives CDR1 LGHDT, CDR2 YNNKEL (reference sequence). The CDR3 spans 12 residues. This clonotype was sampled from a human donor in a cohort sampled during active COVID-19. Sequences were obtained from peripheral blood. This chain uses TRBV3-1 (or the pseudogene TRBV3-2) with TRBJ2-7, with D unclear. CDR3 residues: CASSHLNGVMYF. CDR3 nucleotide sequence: TGTGCCAGCAGCCACCTTAACGGAGTGATGTACTTC.